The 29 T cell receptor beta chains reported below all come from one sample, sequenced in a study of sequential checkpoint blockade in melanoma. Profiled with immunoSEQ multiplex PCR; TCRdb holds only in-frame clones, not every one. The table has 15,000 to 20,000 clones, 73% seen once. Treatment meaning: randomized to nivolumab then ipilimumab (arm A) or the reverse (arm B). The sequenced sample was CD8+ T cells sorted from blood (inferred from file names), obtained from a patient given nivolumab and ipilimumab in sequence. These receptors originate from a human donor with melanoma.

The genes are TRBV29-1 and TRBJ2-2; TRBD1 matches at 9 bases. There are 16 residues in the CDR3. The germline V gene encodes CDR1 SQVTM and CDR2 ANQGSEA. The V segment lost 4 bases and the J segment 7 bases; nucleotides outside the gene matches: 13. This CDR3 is CSVVGVGTGTNGELFF. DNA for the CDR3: TGCAGCGTTGTCGGTGTGGGGACAGGGACGAACGGGGAGCTGTTTTTT.

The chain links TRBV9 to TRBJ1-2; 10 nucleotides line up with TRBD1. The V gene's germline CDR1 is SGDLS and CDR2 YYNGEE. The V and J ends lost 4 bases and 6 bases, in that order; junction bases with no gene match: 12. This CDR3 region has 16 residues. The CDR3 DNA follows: TGTGCCAGCAGCACCATCTCGGGACAGGGGTTAAATGGCTACACCTTC. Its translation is CASSTISGQGLNGYTF.

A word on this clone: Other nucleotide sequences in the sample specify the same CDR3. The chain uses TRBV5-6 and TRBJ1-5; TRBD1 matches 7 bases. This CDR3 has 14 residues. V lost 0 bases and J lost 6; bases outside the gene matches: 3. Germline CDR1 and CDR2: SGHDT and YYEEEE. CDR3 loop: CASSLGQGGQPQHF. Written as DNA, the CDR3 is TGTGCCAGCAGCTTGGGACAGGGTGGTCAGCCCCAGCATTTT.

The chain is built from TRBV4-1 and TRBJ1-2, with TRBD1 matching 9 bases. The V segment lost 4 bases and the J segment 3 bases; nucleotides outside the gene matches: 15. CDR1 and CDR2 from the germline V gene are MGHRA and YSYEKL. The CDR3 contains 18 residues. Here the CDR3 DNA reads TGCGCCAGCAGCCCCTACGTCCCGGGACAGGGACTAGACTATGGCTACACCTTC. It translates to CASSPYVPGQGLDYGYTF.

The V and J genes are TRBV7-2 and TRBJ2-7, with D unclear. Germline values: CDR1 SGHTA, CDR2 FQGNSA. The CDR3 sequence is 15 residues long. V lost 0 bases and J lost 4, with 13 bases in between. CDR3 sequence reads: CASSLALVSGYEQYF. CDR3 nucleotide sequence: TGTGCCAGCAGCTTAGCGCTAGTTTCGGGTTACGAGCAGTACTTC.

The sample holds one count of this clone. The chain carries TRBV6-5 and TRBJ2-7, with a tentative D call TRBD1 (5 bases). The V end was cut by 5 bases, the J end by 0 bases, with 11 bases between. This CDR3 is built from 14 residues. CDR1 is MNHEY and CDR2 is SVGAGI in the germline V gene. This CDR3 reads CASSTDSNSYEQYF. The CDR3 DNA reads TGTGCCAGCAGTACAGACAGCAACTCCTACGAGCAGTACTTC.

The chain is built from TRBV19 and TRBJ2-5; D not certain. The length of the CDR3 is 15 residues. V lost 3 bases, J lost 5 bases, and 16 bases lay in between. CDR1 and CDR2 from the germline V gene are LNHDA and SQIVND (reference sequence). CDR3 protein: CASSIFWAQKETQYF. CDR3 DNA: TGTGCCAGTAGTATTTTCTGGGCGCAGAAGGAGACCCAGTACTTC.

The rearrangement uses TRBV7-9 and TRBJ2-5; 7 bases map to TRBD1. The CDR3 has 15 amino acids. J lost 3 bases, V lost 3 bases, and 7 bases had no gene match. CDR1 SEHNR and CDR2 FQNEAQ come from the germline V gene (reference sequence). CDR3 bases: TGTGCCAGCAGCTTCCGGCAGGGGGAAAAAGAGACCCAGTACTTC. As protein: CASSFRQGEKETQYF.

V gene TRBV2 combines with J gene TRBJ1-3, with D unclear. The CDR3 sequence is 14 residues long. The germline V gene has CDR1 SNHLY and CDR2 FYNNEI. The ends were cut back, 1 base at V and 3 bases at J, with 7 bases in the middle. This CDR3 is CASSEGTSGNTIYF. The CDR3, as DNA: TGTGCCAGCAGTGAAGGGACTAGTGGAAACACCATATATTTT.

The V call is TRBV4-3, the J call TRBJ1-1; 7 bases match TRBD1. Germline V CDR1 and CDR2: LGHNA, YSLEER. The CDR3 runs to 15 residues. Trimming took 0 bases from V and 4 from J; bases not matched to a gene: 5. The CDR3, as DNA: TGCGCCAGCAGCCAAGAAGGGACAGTTTCCACTGAAGCTTTCTTT. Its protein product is CASSQEGTVSTEAFF.

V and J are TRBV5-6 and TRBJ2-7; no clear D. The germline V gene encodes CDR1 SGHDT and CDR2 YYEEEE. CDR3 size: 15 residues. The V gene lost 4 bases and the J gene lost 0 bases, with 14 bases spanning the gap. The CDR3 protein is CASSPIAAVSYEQYF. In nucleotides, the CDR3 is TGTGCCAGCAGCCCGATCGCGGCAGTCTCCTACGAGCAGTACTTC.

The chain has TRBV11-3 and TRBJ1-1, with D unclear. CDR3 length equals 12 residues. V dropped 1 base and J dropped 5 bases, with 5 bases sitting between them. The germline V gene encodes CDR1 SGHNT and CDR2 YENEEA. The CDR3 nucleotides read TGTGCCAGCAGCTTAGGTCGTACTGAAGCTTTCTTT. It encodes CASSLGRTEAFF.

Written as DNA, the CDR3 is TGTGCCAGCAGCTTCGGGCAGGGCAAGGTCGATACGCAGTATTTT. Translation: CASSFGQGKVDTQYF. This rearrangement joins TRBV5-6 to TRBJ2-3; tentatively, D is TRBD1 (5 bases). Germline CDR1 is SGHDT and CDR2 is YYEEEE. With 2 bases removed from V and 6 bases from J, the gap between germline ends came to 16 bases. The length of the CDR3 is 15 residues.

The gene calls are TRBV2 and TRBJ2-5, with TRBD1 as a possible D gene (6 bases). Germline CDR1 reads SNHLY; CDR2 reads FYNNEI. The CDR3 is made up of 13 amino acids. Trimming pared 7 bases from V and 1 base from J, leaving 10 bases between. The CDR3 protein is CASTQGFQETQYF. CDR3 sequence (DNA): TGTGCCAGCACCCAGGGGTTCCAAGAGACCCAGTACTTC. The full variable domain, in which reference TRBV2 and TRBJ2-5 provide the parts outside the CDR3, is EPEVTQTPSHQVTQMGQEVILRCVPISNHLYFYWYRQILGQKVEFLVSFYNNEISEKSEIFDDQFSVERPDGSNFTLKIRSTKLEDSAMYFCASTQGFQETQYFGPGTRLLVL.

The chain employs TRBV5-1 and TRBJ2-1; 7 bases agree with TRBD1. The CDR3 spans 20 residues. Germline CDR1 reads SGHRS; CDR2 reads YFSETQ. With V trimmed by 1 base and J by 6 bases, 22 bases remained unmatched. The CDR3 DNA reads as TGCGCCAGCAGCTTGCCCTTGGGCCTTCTACAGGGGTTAGCAGGCAATGAGCAGTTCTTC. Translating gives CASSLPLGLLQGLAGNEQFF.

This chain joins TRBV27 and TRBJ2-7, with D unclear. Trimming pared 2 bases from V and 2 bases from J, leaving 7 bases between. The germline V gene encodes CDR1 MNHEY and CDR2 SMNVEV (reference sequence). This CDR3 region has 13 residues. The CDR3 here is CASSLTVTYEQYF. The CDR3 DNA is TGTGCCAGCAGTTTAACAGTTACCTACGAGCAGTACTTC.

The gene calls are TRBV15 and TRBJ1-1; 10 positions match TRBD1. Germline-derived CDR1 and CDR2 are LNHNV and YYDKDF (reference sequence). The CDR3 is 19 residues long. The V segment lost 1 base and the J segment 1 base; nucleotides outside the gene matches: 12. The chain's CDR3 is CATSRARTRTGGWNTEAFF. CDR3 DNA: TGTGCCACCAGCAGAGCGAGGACCAGGACAGGGGGGTGGAACACTGAAGCTTTCTTT.

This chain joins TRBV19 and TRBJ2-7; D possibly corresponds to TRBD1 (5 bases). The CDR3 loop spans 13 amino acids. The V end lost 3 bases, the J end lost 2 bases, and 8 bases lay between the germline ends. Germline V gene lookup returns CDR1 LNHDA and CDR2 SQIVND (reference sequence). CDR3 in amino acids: CASSIDRAYEQYF. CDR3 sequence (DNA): TGTGCCAGTAGTATCGACAGAGCCTACGAGCAGTACTTC.

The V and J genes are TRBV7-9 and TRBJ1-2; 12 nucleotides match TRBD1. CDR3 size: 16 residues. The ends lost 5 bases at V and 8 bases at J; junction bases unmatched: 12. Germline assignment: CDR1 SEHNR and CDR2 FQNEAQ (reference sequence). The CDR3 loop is CASSPLPGQGAEGYTF. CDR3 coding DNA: TGTGCCAGCAGCCCGCTCCCGGGACAGGGGGCCGAGGGCTACACCTTC.

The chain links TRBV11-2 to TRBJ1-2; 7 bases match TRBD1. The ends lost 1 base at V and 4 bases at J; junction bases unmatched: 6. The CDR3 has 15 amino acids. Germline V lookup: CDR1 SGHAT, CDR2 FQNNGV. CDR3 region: CASSLARGTVYGYTF. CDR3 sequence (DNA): TGTGCCAGCAGCTTAGCTAGGGGGACAGTCTATGGCTACACCTTC.

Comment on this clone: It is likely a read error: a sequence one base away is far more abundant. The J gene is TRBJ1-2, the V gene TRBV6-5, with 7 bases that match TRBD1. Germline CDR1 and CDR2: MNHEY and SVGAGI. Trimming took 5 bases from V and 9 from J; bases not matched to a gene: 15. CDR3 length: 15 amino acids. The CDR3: CASSTRTGTAHSYTF. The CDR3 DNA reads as TGTGCCAGCAGTACTCGGACCGGGACAGCCCATAGCTACACCTTC.

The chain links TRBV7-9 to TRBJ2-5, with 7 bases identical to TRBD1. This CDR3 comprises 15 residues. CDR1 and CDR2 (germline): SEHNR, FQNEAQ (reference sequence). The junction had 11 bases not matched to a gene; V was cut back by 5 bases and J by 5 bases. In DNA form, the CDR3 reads TGTGCCAGCAGCCACCGACAGGGAGCTAGCGAGACCCAGTACTTC. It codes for CASSHRQGASETQYF. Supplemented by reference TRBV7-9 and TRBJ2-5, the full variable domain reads DTGVSQNPRHKITKRGQNVTFRCDPISEHNRLYWYRQTLGQGPEFLTYFQNEAQLEKSRLLSDRFSAERPKGSFSTLEIQRTEQGDSAMYLCASSHRQGASETQYFGPGTRLLVL.

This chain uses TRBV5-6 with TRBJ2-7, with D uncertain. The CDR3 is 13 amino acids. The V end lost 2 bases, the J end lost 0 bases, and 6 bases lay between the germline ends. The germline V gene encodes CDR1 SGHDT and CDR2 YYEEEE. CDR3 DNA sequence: TGTGCCAGCAGCTTTGGCAGCTCCTACGAGCAGTACTTC. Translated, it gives CASSFGSSYEQYF.

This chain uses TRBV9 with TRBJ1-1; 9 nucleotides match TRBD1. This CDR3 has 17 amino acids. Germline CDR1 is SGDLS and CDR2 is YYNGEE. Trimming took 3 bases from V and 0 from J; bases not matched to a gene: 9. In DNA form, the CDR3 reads TGTGCCAGCAGCGCGGGACAGGGAATAAACCTGAACACTGAAGCTTTCTTT. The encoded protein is CASSAGQGINLNTEAFF.

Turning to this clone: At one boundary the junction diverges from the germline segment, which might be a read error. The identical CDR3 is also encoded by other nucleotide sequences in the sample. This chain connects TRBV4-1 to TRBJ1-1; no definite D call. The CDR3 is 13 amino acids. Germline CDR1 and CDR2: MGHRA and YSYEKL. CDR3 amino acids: CASSQTVNTEAFF. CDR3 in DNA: TGTGCCAGCAGCCAAACAGTGAACACTGAAGCTTTCTTT.

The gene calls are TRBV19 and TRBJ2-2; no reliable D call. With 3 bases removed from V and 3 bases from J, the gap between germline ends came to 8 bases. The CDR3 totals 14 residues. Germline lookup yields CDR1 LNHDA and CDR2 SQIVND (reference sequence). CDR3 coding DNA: TGTGCCAGTAGTATGGGCCGATACACCGGGGAGCTGTTTTTT. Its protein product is CASSMGRYTGELFF.

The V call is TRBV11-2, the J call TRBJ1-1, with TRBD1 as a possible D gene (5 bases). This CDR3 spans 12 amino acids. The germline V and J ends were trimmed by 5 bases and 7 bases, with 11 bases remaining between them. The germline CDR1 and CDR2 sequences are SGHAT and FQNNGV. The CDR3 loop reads CASSRGDFEAFF. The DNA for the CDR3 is TGTGCCAGCAGCCGAGGGGACTTTGAAGCTTTCTTT.

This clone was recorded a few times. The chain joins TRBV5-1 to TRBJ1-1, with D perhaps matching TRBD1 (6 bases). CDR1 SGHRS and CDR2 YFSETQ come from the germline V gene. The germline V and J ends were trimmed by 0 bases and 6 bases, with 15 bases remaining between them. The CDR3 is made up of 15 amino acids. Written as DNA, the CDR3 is TGCGCCAGCAGCTTGGAAGGTACAGGGCTCCCTGAAGCTTTCTTT. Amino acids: CASSLEGTGLPEAFF.

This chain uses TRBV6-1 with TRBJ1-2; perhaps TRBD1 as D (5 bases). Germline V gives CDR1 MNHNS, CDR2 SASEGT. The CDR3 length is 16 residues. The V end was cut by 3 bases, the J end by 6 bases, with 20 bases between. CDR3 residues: CASSDGEGSGIDGYTF. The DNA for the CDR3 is TGTGCCAGCAGTGACGGGGAGGGGTCCGGGATCGATGGCTACACCTTC.